The 31 T cell receptor beta chains reported below all come from one sample, sequenced in a study of PD-1 blockade in classical Hodgkin lymphoma. Autologous stem cell transplantation was followed by relapse in every patient, and brentuximab vedotin exposure varied. TCRdb's table, derived via immunoSEQ multiplex PCR, lists solely in-frame clones and lacks some. The repertoire holds approximately 80,000 clones, with approximately 91% as singletons. Here the sequenced sample was peripheral blood mononuclear cells (PBMCs), taken at baseline. Every receptor here comes from a human donor with classical Hodgkin lymphoma.

This clone has only one observation. CDR3 nucleotide sequence: TGTGCCAGCCGGATGGAGGTCGAGCAGTACTTC. It yields the protein CASRMEVEQYF. The J gene is TRBJ2-7, the V gene TRBV6-1, with TRBD2 as a possible D gene (5 bases). Germline V gives CDR1 MNHNS, CDR2 SASEGT. This CDR3 contains 11 residues. Trimming stripped 8 bases from V and 6 bases from J, with 11 bases between.

The rearrangement uses TRBV6-5 and TRBJ1-5, with 7 bases that match TRBD1. Germline V gene sequence: CDR1 MNHEY, CDR2 SVGAGI. The CDR3 loop spans 15 amino acids. V gave up 5 bases and J gave up 6 bases; unmatched junction bases: 10. The CDR3: CASSRTGERGQPQHF. The CDR3 bases are TGTGCCAGCAGTCGTACAGGGGAGCGCGGTCAGCCCCAGCATTTT.

This chain uses TRBV7-9 with TRBJ1-4, with D possibly TRBD1 on 6 matching bases. Trimming removed 6 bases from V and 3 bases from J, with 20 bases in between. From germline, CDR1 is SEHNR and CDR2 FQNEAQ (reference sequence). This CDR3 spans 17 amino acids. CDR3 nucleotides: TGTGCCAGCAGGCGTGGACAGCTCCTAGTCTCTAATGAAAAACTGTTTTTT. Its protein is CASRRGQLLVSNEKLFF. Drawing the rest from reference TRBV7-9 and TRBJ1-4, the complete variable domain is DTGVSQNPRHKITKRGQNVTFRCDPISEHNRLYWYRQTLGQGPEFLTYFQNEAQLEKSRLLSDRFSAERPKGSFSTLEIQRTEQGDSAMYLCASRRGQLLVSNEKLFFGSGTQLSVL.

The count of this clone is one. The chain carries TRBV4-1 and TRBJ2-5, with TRBD1 matching 9 bases. Trimming took 1 base from V and 2 from J; bases not matched to a gene: 2. The CDR3 runs 15 residues. CDR1 and CDR2 from the germline V gene are MGHRA and YSYEKL. CDR3 coding DNA: TGCGCCAGCAGCCAAGCCGGGACAGGGCAAGAGACCCAGTACTTC. Amino acid sequence: CASSQAGTGQETQYF.

The V and J genes are TRBV9 and TRBJ1-3; 7 bases map to TRBD1. The CDR3 length is 15 residues. Germline V lookup: CDR1 SGDLS, CDR2 YYNGEE. J was trimmed by 5 bases and V by 4 bases; bases with no gene match: 9. The CDR3 nucleotides read TGTGCCAGCAGCCCCAGGGGGACGGGACGAAACACCATATATTTT. Translating gives CASSPRGTGRNTIYF.

V and J are TRBV2 and TRBJ1-2; 7 nucleotides line up with TRBD1. The CDR3 extends over 13 amino acids. V lost 8 bases, J lost 8 bases, and 11 bases stayed unmatched. Germline values: CDR1 SNHLY, CDR2 FYNNEI. In DNA form, the CDR3 reads TGTGCCAGCGGGGATCAGACAGGGCGAGGCTACACCTTC. Its protein is CASGDQTGRGYTF.

The V gene is TRBV4-3, the J gene TRBJ2-1, with D uncertain. Trimming pared 0 bases from V and 6 bases from J, leaving 6 bases between. This CDR3 has 13 residues. Germline CDR1 LGHNA, CDR2 YSLEER. This chain's CDR3 is CASSQDTGNEQFF. CDR3 sequence (DNA): TGCGCCAGCAGCCAAGATACGGGCAATGAGCAGTTCTTC.

The chain combines TRBV19 with TRBJ2-4; no clear D gene. CDR3 length: 11 residues. V was clipped by 6 bases and J by 10 bases, with 10 bases between them. Germline V gene sequence: CDR1 LNHDA, CDR2 SQIVND (reference sequence). In nucleotides, the CDR3 is TGTGCCAGTAGGGTAGGGTGGATTCAGTACTTC. It specifies CASRVGWIQYF.

This chain connects TRBV19 to TRBJ1-3; D might be TRBD1 (5 bases). Germline loops: CDR1 LNHDA, CDR2 SQIVND (reference sequence). The CDR3 covers 14 residues. Between the trimmed V and J ends, which lost 4 bases and 2 bases, there was a span of 9 bases. The CDR3 DNA sequence: TGTGCCAGTAGTACCCGGGACCCTGGAAACACCATATATTTT. Its protein product is CASSTRDPGNTIYF.

The chain is built from TRBV27 and TRBJ2-2, with a tentative D call TRBD1 (5 bases). The CDR3 sequence is 13 residues long. The ends were cut back, 2 bases at V and 6 bases at J, with 7 bases in the middle. Per the germline V gene, CDR1 is MNHEY and CDR2 is SMNVEV (reference sequence). CDR3 in amino acids: CASSLQGSGELFF. In nucleotides, the CDR3 is TGTGCCAGCAGTTTACAGGGCTCCGGGGAGCTGTTTTTT.

This chain uses TRBV27 with TRBJ2-3; 8 positions agree with TRBD1. This CDR3 comprises 22 residues. The V segment lost 5 bases and the J segment 0 bases; nucleotides outside the gene matches: 25. CDR1 and CDR2 (germline): MNHEY, SMNVEV (reference sequence). The CDR3: CASSRLGHYGLFQGASTDTQYF. In DNA, the CDR3 is TGTGCCAGCAGTCGTCTTGGTCACTACGGACTCTTTCAGGGGGCTAGCACAGATACGCAGTATTTT.

J is TRBJ2-4 and V is TRBV5-1; D uncertain. From germline, CDR1 is SGHRS and CDR2 YFSETQ. There are 16 residues in the CDR3. Trimming removed 2 bases at V and 1 base at J, with 13 bases between. The CDR3 spells CASSLGDELAKNIQYF. The CDR3, as DNA: TGCGCCAGCAGCTTAGGAGACGAGTTGGCCAAAAACATTCAGTACTTC.

This sequence joins TRBV19 and TRBJ2-7; TRBD2 aligns across 8 bases. Germline CDR1 LNHDA, CDR2 SQIVND (reference sequence). The V gene end was trimmed by 6 bases and the J gene end by 4 bases; junction bases not matched to a gene: 11. CDR3 length: 15 residues. The CDR3 DNA sequence: TGTGCCAGTAGCACCGCGGGGGGTAGGAGGTACGAGCAGTACTTC. It translates to CASSTAGGRRYEQYF.

The V call is TRBV5-1, the J call TRBJ2-5, with 14 bases lining up with TRBD2. The germline CDR1 and CDR2 sequences are SGHRS and YFSETQ. V trimming: 3 bases; J trimming: 1 base; junction bases outside the gene matches: 5. This CDR3 is 17 amino acids long. The CDR3 spells CASSSGLAGVRQETQYF. The CDR3 DNA follows: TGCGCCAGCAGCTCGGGACTAGCGGGAGTGCGCCAAGAGACCCAGTACTTC.

This rearrangement joins TRBV25-1 to TRBJ2-7; TRBD2 agrees at 8 bases. Germline V CDR1 and CDR2: MGHDK, SYGVNS. The CDR3 contains 14 residues. The V and J ends lost 6 bases and 2 bases, in that order; junction bases with no gene match: 6. CDR3 DNA sequence: TGTGCCAGCAGACCTTCCGGGGGGGCCTACGAGCAGTACTTC. This sequence encodes CASRPSGGAYEQYF.

This rearrangement joins TRBV5-1 to TRBJ2-7; TRBD1 matches 9 bases. The CDR3 runs to 15 residues. Looked up from germline, CDR1 is SGHRS and CDR2 is YFSETQ. V lost 4 bases and J lost 3; bases outside the gene matches: 8. This chain's CDR3 is CASSLGQGSFYEQYF. Here the CDR3 DNA reads TGCGCCAGCAGCCTCGGACAGGGGTCCTTCTACGAGCAGTACTTC. Using reference TRBV5-1 and TRBJ2-7 for the parts outside the CDR3, the full variable domain is KAGVTQTPRYLIKTRGQQVTLSCSPISGHRSVSWYQQTPGQGLQFLFEYFSETQRNKGNFPGRFSGRQFSNSRSEMNVSTLELGDSALYLCASSLGQGSFYEQYFGPGTRLTVT.

The chain is built from TRBV29-1 and TRBJ2-7, with a tentative D call TRBD2 (5 bases). This CDR3 has 11 amino acids. Per the germline V gene, CDR1 is SQVTM and CDR2 is ANQGSEA. V was cut by 7 bases and J by 0 bases, with 7 bases left in between. The DNA of the CDR3 is TGCAGCGGCCGGGACTCCTACGAGCAGTACTTC. Translation gives CSGRDSYEQYF.

V gene TRBV5-1 combines with J gene TRBJ2-5; D is undetermined. CDR1 is SGHRS and CDR2 is YFSETQ in the germline V gene. This CDR3 comprises 11 residues. V was shortened by 1 base and J by 5 bases, with 3 bases between the two germline ends. CDR3 nucleotide sequence: TGCGCCAGCAGCTTGAGGGAGACCCAGTACTTC. Its translation: CASSLRETQYF.

V usage is TRBV19 and J usage is TRBJ1-1; weak D call: TRBD1 (6 bases). The CDR3 consists of 15 residues. CDR1 is LNHDA and CDR2 is SQIVND in the germline V gene (reference sequence). V was trimmed by 5 bases and J by 3 bases, leaving 16 bases between them. The CDR3 nucleotides read TGTGCCAGTAGTGGAAAAGGGGGGCGCGACACTGAAGCTTTCTTT. The encoded protein is CASSGKGGRDTEAFF.

This clone appeared a single time. V usage is TRBV9 and J usage is TRBJ1-1; TRBD1 might be the D (5 bases). Trimming took off 3 bases at V and 2 bases at J, with 14 bases between the two ends. This CDR3 is 15 amino acids long. Germline CDR1 is SGDLS and CDR2 is YYNGEE. In DNA, the CDR3 is TGTGCCAGCAGCGCCGCCGCGGGGACCAACACTGAAGCTTTCTTT. It codes for CASSAAAGTNTEAFF.

The genes are TRBV7-9 and TRBJ2-7; the D is unclear. Trimming left V 5 bases short and J 2 bases short, with 10 bases between. Germline V CDR1 and CDR2: SEHNR, FQNEAQ (reference sequence). CDR3 length: 13 amino acids. CDR3 nucleotides: TGTGCCAGCAGCCCCACGGCAGCCTACGAGCAGTACTTC. It encodes CASSPTAAYEQYF.

The J gene is TRBJ1-3, the V gene TRBV13; D gene unclear. The CDR3 is made up of 14 amino acids. V shed 1 base and J shed 4 bases, with 8 bases lying between them. The germline CDR1 and CDR2 sequences are PRHDT and FYEKMQ (reference sequence). CDR3 DNA: TGTGCCAGCAGCTTAGATCGTAAAGGAAACACCATATATTTT. As protein: CASSLDRKGNTIYF. The entire variable domain, with the rest obtained from reference TRBV13 and TRBJ1-3, is as follows: AAGVIQSPRHLIKEKRETATLKCYPIPRHDTVYWYQQGPGQDPQFLISFYEKMQSDKGSIPDRFSAQQFSDYHSELNMSSLELGDSALYFCASSLDRKGNTIYFGEGSWLTVV.

This clone appeared a single time. The chain links TRBV5-4 to TRBJ1-3; a possible D gene is TRBD1 (5 bases). V was trimmed by 2 bases and J by 5 bases, leaving 11 bases between them. This CDR3 comprises 14 residues. From germline, CDR1 is SGHNT and CDR2 YYREEE (reference sequence). In DNA, the CDR3 is TGTGCCAGCAGCTTTGGTCCGGGGCGAAACACCATATATTTT. Protein sequence: CASSFGPGRNTIYF.

The chain carries TRBV5-5 and TRBJ2-6; D may be TRBD1 or TRBD2 (5 bases each). CDR3 length: 17 residues. V lost 4 bases and J 0 bases, leaving 14 bases between the germline ends. CDR1 and CDR2 from the germline V gene are SGHKS and YYEKEE (reference sequence). The CDR3 loop reads CASSQGTVGSGANVLTF. The CDR3 region has the DNA TGTGCCAGCAGCCAAGGGACGGTTGGCTCTGGGGCCAACGTCCTGACTTTC. The full variable domain, in which reference TRBV5-5 and TRBJ2-6 provide the parts outside the CDR3, is DAGVTQSPTHLIKTRGQQVTLRCSPISGHKSVSWYQQVLGQGPQFIFQYYEKEERGRGNFPDRFSARQFPNYSSELNVNALLLGDSALYLCASSQGTVGSGANVLTFGAGSRLTVL.

V and J are TRBV5-6 and TRBJ1-1; tentative D call: TRBD1 (6 bases). Trimming shortened V by 0 bases and J by 6 bases, and 9 bases separated the two germline ends. The CDR3 is 13 residues long. Germline CDR1 and CDR2: SGHDT and YYEEEE. The CDR3 loop reads CASSLAGAPEAFF. In DNA, the CDR3 is TGTGCCAGCAGCTTGGCAGGGGCACCTGAAGCTTTCTTT.

The chain has TRBV30 and TRBJ1-2; TRBD1 is a possible D gene (5 bases). The CDR3 is 13 amino acids. From germline, CDR1 is GTSNPN and CDR2 SVGIG (reference sequence). The germline V and J ends were trimmed by 0 bases and 4 bases, with 9 bases remaining between them. The CDR3 DNA reads as TGTGCCTGGAGTGTTCGACAGTTCTATGGCTACACCTTC. Translating it yields CAWSVRQFYGYTF.

The chain joins TRBV19 to TRBJ2-3; 12 bases align to TRBD2. V shed 4 bases, J shed 5 bases, and the junction held 10 bases outside the gene matches. Germline CDR1 LNHDA, CDR2 SQIVND (reference sequence). This CDR3 has 17 amino acids. The CDR3, as DNA: TGTGCCAGTAGTACTCTTCGGACTAGCGGGAAAGTAGATACGCAGTATTTT. Translated: CASSTLRTSGKVDTQYF.

V and J are TRBV5-1 and TRBJ2-2; D is unclear. The germline CDR1 and CDR2 sequences are SGHRS and YFSETQ. With 6 bases removed from V and 7 bases from J, the gap between germline ends came to 10 bases. This CDR3 is built from 12 residues. The CDR3 DNA reads as TGCGCCAGCAAAGGGAATGTCGGGGAGCTGTTTTTT. Residues: CASKGNVGELFF. Supplemented by reference TRBV5-1 and TRBJ2-2, the full variable domain reads KAGVTQTPRYLIKTRGQQVTLSCSPISGHRSVSWYQQTPGQGLQFLFEYFSETQRNKGNFPGRFSGRQFSNSRSEMNVSTLELGDSALYLCASKGNVGELFFGEGSRLTVL.

The V call is TRBV2, the J call TRBJ2-3; D not certain. Trimming cost V 6 bases and J 1 base, with 8 bases left between them. The CDR3 is 13 residues long. Germline lookup yields CDR1 SNHLY and CDR2 FYNNEI. The CDR3 loop is CASRVKGTDTQYF. The DNA of the CDR3 is TGTGCCAGCAGAGTCAAGGGCACAGATACGCAGTATTTT.

The V and J genes are TRBV5-5 and TRBJ2-1; weak D call: TRBD2 (6 bases). The germline V gene encodes CDR1 SGHKS and CDR2 YYEKEE (reference sequence). Trimming removed 0 bases at V and 6 bases at J, with 13 bases between. The CDR3 sequence is 15 residues long. This CDR3 reads CASSLVGGTVNEQFF. The CDR3 nucleotides are TGTGCCAGCAGCTTGGTAGGCGGGACCGTCAATGAGCAGTTCTTC. Using reference TRBV5-5 and TRBJ2-1 for the parts outside the CDR3, the full variable domain is DAGVTQSPTHLIKTRGQQVTLRCSPISGHKSVSWYQQVLGQGPQFIFQYYEKEERGRGNFPDRFSARQFPNYSSELNVNALLLGDSALYLCASSLVGGTVNEQFFGPGTRLTVL.

V gene TRBV5-4 combines with J gene TRBJ2-1; D may be TRBD1 or TRBD2 (6 bases each). The CDR3 covers 11 residues. CDR1 and CDR2 from the germline V gene are SGHNT and YYREEE (reference sequence). Between the trimmed V and J ends, which lost 0 bases and 12 bases, there was a span of 7 bases. The CDR3, as DNA: TGTGCCAGCAGCTTGGAGGGGGGGCAGTTCTTC. Residues: CASSLEGGQFF.